A selection of T cell receptor beta chains follows, all from one sample in a study of T-cell reconstitution after alpha-beta-depleted transplantation in children. TCRdb re-called the PCR reads with MiXCR, one entry per CDR3 protein. The sample records about 980,000 distinct CDR3 sequences, about 31% being singletons. The sample in question was PBMCs, mostly from graft donor cells, obtained 360 days after TCRalphabeta/CD19-depleted stem cell transplant. The receptors shown here come from a boy in the first two years of life who had a stem cell transplant for SCID, so the T cells may come from the graft donor. Each CDR3 is given with its conserved first and last residue. Fields, in order: clone size, V gene, J gene, D gene, CDR3 protein, CDR3 DNA. The D gene is left open where the match is weak. Size is stated for part of the rows, as once, few or many counts, or as a class when the clone is expanded.

size: -
V: TRBV6-1
J: TRBJ1-1
D: -
CDR3: CASSPRQATDTEAFF
DNA: TGTGCCAGCAGTCCCCGTCAGGCTACGGACACTGAAGCTTTCTTT

size: many
V: TRBV24-1
J: TRBJ2-3
D: TRBD1
CDR3: CATSDAGQGADTQYF
DNA: TGTGCCACCAGTGATGCTGGACAGGGCGCAGATACGCAGTATTTT

size: -
V: TRBV29-1
J: TRBJ1-5
D: TRBD1
CDR3: CSVGQGAAQPQHF
DNA: TGCAGCGTCGGACAGGGGGCGGCTCAGCCCCAGCATTTT

size: -
V: TRBV20-1
J: TRBJ2-1
D: -
CDR3: CSARPTDYNEQFF
DNA: TGCAGTGCTAGACCGACCGACTACAATGAGCAGTTCTTC

size: -
V: TRBV12-3/TRBV12-4
J: TRBJ1-5
D: -
CDR3: CASSLKAGYGNQPQHF
DNA: TGTGCCAGCAGTTTAAAGGCAGGGTACGGTAATCAGCCCCAGCATTTT

size: few
V: TRBV5-1
J: TRBJ2-1
D: TRBD2
CDR3: CASSSGGDYNEQFF
DNA: TGCGCCAGCAGCTCGGGGGGAGACTACAATGAGCAGTTCTTC

size: few
V: TRBV6-2/TRBV6-3
J: TRBJ2-3
D: -
CDR3: CASSPPYRGADTQYF
DNA: TGTGCCAGCTCCCCCCCCTATAGGGGGGCAGATACGCAGTATTTT

size: few
V: TRBV21-1
J: TRBJ1-6
D: -
CDR3: CASTPGGRHYNSPLHF
DNA: TGTGCCAGCACCCCGGGGGGGAGACACTATAATTCACCCCTCCACTTT

size: few
V: TRBV10-3
J: TRBJ1-2
D: -
CDR3: CAISGRTGRGGYTF
DNA: TGTGCCATCAGTGGACGGACTGGACGAGGGGGCTACACCTTC

size: -
V: TRBV20-1
J: TRBJ2-1
D: TRBD2
CDR3: CSAKRGEQFF
DNA: TGCAGTGCTAAGCGGGGAGAGCAGTTCTTC

size: -
V: TRBV28
J: TRBJ2-3
D: -
CDR3: CASSDRSFGTDTQYF
DNA: TGTGCCAGCAGTGACCGGTCATTCGGCACAGATACGCAGTATTTT

size: few
V: TRBV12-3/TRBV12-4
J: TRBJ2-7
D: -
CDR3: CASSLQAAYEQYF
DNA: TGTGCCAGCAGTTTACAGGCAGCCTACGAGCAGTACTTC

size: -
V: TRBV4-1
J: TRBJ2-2
D: -
CDR3: CASSQEWVSTGELFF
DNA: TGCGCCAGCAGCCAAGAGTGGGTGTCCACCGGGGAGCTGTTTTTT

size: few
V: TRBV6-2/TRBV6-3
J: TRBJ2-7
D: -
CDR3: CASSYSPGDEQYF
DNA: TGTGCCAGCAGTTACTCTCCGGGGGACGAGCAGTACTTC

size: -
V: TRBV20-1
J: TRBJ2-3
D: -
CDR3: CSAGTGKTSTDTQYF
DNA: TGCAGTGCTGGAACAGGGAAAACTAGCACAGATACGCAGTATTTT

size: -
V: TRBV7-8
J: TRBJ1-5
D: -
CDR3: CASRLGHNSNQPQHF
DNA: TGTGCCAGCAGGCTCGGGCACAATAGCAATCAGCCCCAGCATTTT

size: few
V: TRBV12-3/TRBV12-4
J: TRBJ2-5
D: TRBD2
CDR3: CASSRGTSPQETQYF
DNA: TGTGCCAGCAGTCGCGGGACTAGCCCTCAAGAGACCCAGTACTTC

size: few
V: TRBV5-5
J: TRBJ2-7
D: -
CDR3: CASSRVFGEQYF
DNA: TGTGCCAGCAGCCGGGTGTTCGGGGAGCAGTACTTC

size: -
V: TRBV4-2
J: TRBJ2-6
D: -
CDR3: CASSPFMVSSSGANVLTF
DNA: TGTGCCAGCAGCCCCTTTATGGTGTCGAGCTCTGGGGCCAACGTCCTGACTTTC

size: few
V: TRBV5-1
J: TRBJ1-6
D: TRBD1
CDR3: CASSGGQGKNSPLHF
DNA: TGCGCCAGCTCCGGTGGACAGGGAAAAAATTCACCCCTCCACTTT

size: -
V: TRBV5-1
J: TRBJ2-1
D: -
CDR3: CASSWDGRNEQFF
DNA: TGCGCCAGCAGCTGGGACGGCCGGAATGAGCAGTTCTTC

size: -
V: TRBV20-1
J: TRBJ2-3
D: -
CDR3: CSARDPDRDYTDTQYF
DNA: TGCAGTGCTAGAGATCCGGACAGGGACTACACAGATACGCAGTATTTT

size: few
V: TRBV19
J: TRBJ2-5
D: TRBD1
CDR3: CASRSTGGAETQYF
DNA: TGTGCCAGTAGGTCTACAGGGGGCGCGGAGACCCAGTACTTC

size: -
V: TRBV19
J: TRBJ2-5
D: -
CDR3: CASSMIGKQETQYF
DNA: TGTGCCAGTAGTATGATAGGGAAGCAAGAGACCCAGTACTTC

size: few
V: TRBV6-1
J: TRBJ2-7
D: -
CDR3: CASSSGRTMNGEQYF
DNA: TGTGCCAGCAGCTCCGGACGGACGATGAATGGCGAGCAGTACTTC

size: -
V: TRBV5-1
J: TRBJ2-5
D: -
CDR3: CASSLTRVQETQYF
DNA: TGCGCCAGCAGCTTGACTAGGGTCCAAGAGACCCAGTACTTC

size: once
V: TRBV5-1
J: TRBJ2-7
D: -
CDR3: CASSSQGFSSYEQYF
DNA: TGCGCCAGCAGCTCCCAGGGCTTCAGCTCCTACGAGCAGTACTTC

size: -
V: TRBV5-1
J: TRBJ2-2
D: TRBD1
CDR3: CASSAPGQSNTGELFF
DNA: TGCGCCAGCAGCGCCCCGGGACAGAGTAACACCGGGGAGCTGTTTTTT

size: few
V: TRBV7-8
J: TRBJ2-2
D: TRBD2
CDR3: CASSPGLAGALNTGELFF
DNA: TGTGCCAGCAGCCCCGGACTAGCGGGGGCCCTAAACACCGGGGAGCTGTTTTTT

size: few
V: TRBV29-1
J: TRBJ1-5
D: TRBD1
CDR3: CSVAPTGGRNQPQHF
DNA: TGCAGCGTTGCCCCGACAGGGGGAAGGAATCAGCCCCAGCATTTT

size: few
V: TRBV15
J: TRBJ1-1
D: -
CDR3: CATSSPSFRRDTEAFF
DNA: TGTGCCACCAGCTCACCGAGTTTCCGGAGGGACACTGAAGCTTTCTTT

size: few
V: TRBV7-2
J: TRBJ2-5
D: -
CDR3: CASSPPRETQYF
DNA: TGTGCCAGCAGCCCCCCCAGGGAGACCCAGTACTTC

size: -
V: TRBV5-1
J: TRBJ1-1
D: -
CDR3: CASSLGGEPEAFF
DNA: TGCGCCAGCAGCTTGGGGGGGGAGCCTGAAGCTTTCTTT

size: -
V: TRBV12-3/TRBV12-4
J: TRBJ2-4
D: -
CDR3: CASTPGPFLAKNIQYF
DNA: TGTGCCAGCACCCCTGGCCCGTTCCTAGCCAAAAACATTCAGTACTTC

size: -
V: TRBV29-1
J: TRBJ2-3
D: -
CDR3: CSVERGGGPDTQYF
DNA: TGCAGCGTTGAGAGGGGTGGTGGGCCAGATACGCAGTATTTT

size: few
V: TRBV7-9
J: TRBJ2-5
D: -
CDR3: CASSPTGGSGETQYF
DNA: TGTGCCAGCAGTCCCACCGGAGGGTCGGGAGAGACCCAGTACTTC

size: -
V: TRBV7-9
J: TRBJ2-2
D: TRBD1
CDR3: CASRDRSNTGELFF
DNA: TGTGCCAGCCGGGACAGAAGTAACACCGGGGAGCTGTTTTTT

size: few
V: TRBV7-2
J: TRBJ2-4
D: -
CDR3: CASSPGQTKNIQYF
DNA: TGTGCCAGCAGTCCCGGACAGACCAAAAACATTCAGTACTTC

size: few
V: TRBV27
J: TRBJ2-2
D: TRBD2
CDR3: CASSLSRGGYTGELFF
DNA: TGTGCCAGCAGTTTGAGTCGCGGGGGATACACCGGGGAGCTGTTTTTT

size: many
V: TRBV7-9
J: TRBJ1-1
D: -
CDR3: CASGRQPNTEAFF
DNA: TGTGCCAGCGGAAGACAGCCGAACACTGAAGCTTTCTTT

size: -
V: TRBV7-9
J: TRBJ2-7
D: -
CDR3: CASSSFRGQGALKGF
DNA: TGTGCCAGCAGCTCCTTCCGCGGGCAGGGCGCGCTAAAAGGGTTC

size: few
V: TRBV20-1
J: TRBJ1-1
D: -
CDR3: CSARDSREGLNTEAFF
DNA: TGCAGTGCTAGAGATTCTCGGGAGGGTTTGAACACTGAAGCTTTCTTT

size: -
V: TRBV28
J: TRBJ2-3
D: TRBD2
CDR3: CASSSVSSSGGFTDTQYF
DNA: TGTGCCAGCAGCTCCGTTTCTTCTAGCGGGGGCTTCACAGATACGCAGTATTTT

size: -
V: TRBV12-3/TRBV12-4
J: TRBJ1-1
D: -
CDR3: CASSSDRPEAFF
DNA: TGTGCCAGCAGTTCCGACAGGCCTGAAGCTTTCTTT

size: few
V: TRBV20-1
J: TRBJ2-1
D: -
CDR3: CSARVPLTDNEQFF
DNA: TGCAGTGCTAGAGTGCCGCTGACCGACAATGAGCAGTTCTTC

size: -
V: TRBV5-1
J: TRBJ2-1
D: TRBD1
CDR3: CASSVRDRGTYNEQFF
DNA: TGCGCCAGCAGCGTTCGGGACAGGGGGACCTACAATGAGCAGTTCTTC

size: few
V: TRBV10-3
J: TRBJ2-2
D: -
CDR3: CAISETVSGELFF
DNA: TGTGCCATCAGTGAGACCGTCAGCGGGGAGCTGTTTTTT

size: -
V: TRBV6-5
J: TRBJ1-4
D: -
CDR3: CASSYSGSRWEKLFF
DNA: TGTGCCAGCAGTTACTCAGGGTCCCGATGGGAAAAACTGTTTTTT

size: many
V: TRBV5-1
J: TRBJ2-3
D: TRBD1
CDR3: CASGQGPRGTDTQYF
DNA: TGCGCCAGCGGACAGGGTCCAAGGGGCACAGATACGCAGTATTTT

size: few
V: TRBV7-2
J: TRBJ2-3
D: TRBD1
CDR3: CASSLGQSDTQYF
DNA: TGTGCCAGCAGCTTGGGACAGTCAGATACGCAGTATTTT

size: many
V: TRBV4-2
J: TRBJ2-2
D: -
CDR3: CASSQESRDTGELFF
DNA: TGTGCCAGCAGCCAAGAATCCAGGGACACCGGGGAGCTGTTTTTT

size: few
V: TRBV20-1
J: TRBJ1-1
D: TRBD1
CDR3: CSAYRGQAEAFF
DNA: TGCAGTGCTTACAGGGGTCAGGCTGAAGCTTTCTTT

size: -
V: TRBV20-1
J: TRBJ2-2
D: TRBD1
CDR3: CSALGQGYTGELFF
DNA: TGCAGTGCCCTAGGACAGGGCTACACCGGGGAGCTGTTTTTT

size: -
V: TRBV4-1
J: TRBJ2-7
D: -
CDR3: CASSQDEVVGTYEQYF
DNA: TGCGCCAGCAGCCAAGATGAGGTGGTAGGAACCTACGAGCAGTACTTC